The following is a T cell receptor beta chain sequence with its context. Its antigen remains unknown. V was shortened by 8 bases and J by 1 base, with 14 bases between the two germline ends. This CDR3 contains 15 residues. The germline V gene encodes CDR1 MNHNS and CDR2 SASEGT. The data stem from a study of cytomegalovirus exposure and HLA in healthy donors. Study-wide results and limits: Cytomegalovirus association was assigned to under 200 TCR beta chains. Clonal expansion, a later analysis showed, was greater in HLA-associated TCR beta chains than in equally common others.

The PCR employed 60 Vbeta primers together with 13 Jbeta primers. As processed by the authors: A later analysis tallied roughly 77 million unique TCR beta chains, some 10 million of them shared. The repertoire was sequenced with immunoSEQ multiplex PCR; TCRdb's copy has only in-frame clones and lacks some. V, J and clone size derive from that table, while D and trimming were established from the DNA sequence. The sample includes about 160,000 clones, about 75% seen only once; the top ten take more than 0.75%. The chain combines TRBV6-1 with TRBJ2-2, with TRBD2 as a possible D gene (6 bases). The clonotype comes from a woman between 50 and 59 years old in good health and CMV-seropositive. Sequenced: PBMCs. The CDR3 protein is CASLGGAGNTGELFF. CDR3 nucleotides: TGTGCCAGCCTTGGAGGGGCGGGGAACACCGGGGAGCTGTTTTTT.